This is a list of T cell receptor beta chains from one sample in a study of blood T cell repertoires in COVID-19. Generated by immunoSEQ multiplex PCR, the TCRdb table keeps only in-frame clones and is missing some. Among 200,000 to 250,000 clones listed, about 86% were seen once. The source material was peripheral blood. The receptors were gathered from a man in his sixties who had recovered from COVID-19. Both conserved end residues are part of each CDR3. D genes are given only for firm matches. Clone size is stated in some rows and not others, as once, few, many or a class when expanded.

length	V	size	J	D	CDR3	DNA
12	TRBV30	-	TRBJ2-5	TRBD2	CACSGGAETQYF	TGTGCCTGTAGCGGGGGGGCAGAGACCCAGTACTTC
17	TRBV29-1	few	TRBJ1-5	-	CSVVLGDSLGRNQPQHF	TGCAGCGTTGTCTTGGGTGACAGCCTTGGAAGAAATCAGCCCCAGCATTTT
12	TRBV6-6	-	TRBJ1-2	-	CASRLGSGQDTF	TGTGCCAGCAGATTAGGGTCAGGGCAGGACACCTTC
14	TRBV5-1	-	TRBJ1-6	-	CASSVDRSNSPLHF	TGCGCCAGCAGCGTAGACAGGTCCAATTCACCCCTCCACTTT
13	TRBV15	-	TRBJ2-1	-	CATSRDQGGEQFF	TGTGCCACCAGCAGAGATCAGGGGGGTGAGCAGTTCTTC
20	TRBV2	-	TRBJ2-3	TRBD2	CASSVPGLAGGPASTDTQYF	TGTGCCAGCAGTGTCCCTGGACTAGCGGGAGGGCCTGCCAGCACAGATACGCAGTATTTT
14	TRBV4-2	-	TRBJ1-2	-	CASSQFTGTYGYTF	TGTGCCAGCAGCCAGTTTACAGGGACCTATGGCTACACCTTC
14	TRBV5-1	-	TRBJ1-4	-	CASSLEGREEKLFF	TGCGCCAGCAGCTTGGAAGGGAGAGAAGAAAAACTGTTTTTT
15	TRBV27	-	TRBJ2-1	TRBD1	CASSLRGDRGNEQFF	TGTGCCAGCAGTTTAAGGGGGGACAGGGGCAATGAGCAGTTCTTC
14	TRBV19	-	TRBJ2-3	TRBD1	CASTLGTATDTQYF	TGTGCCAGTACTCTAGGGACAGCCACAGATACGCAGTATTTT
12	TRBV24-1	-	TRBJ1-2	-	CATSGAGYGYTF	TGTGCCACCAGTGGAGCGGGCTATGGCTACACCTTC
13	TRBV19	-	TRBJ2-2	TRBD1	CACHRGDTGELFF	TGTGCCTGCCACAGGGGTGACACCGGGGAGCTGTTTTTT
16	TRBV4-3	once	TRBJ1-6	-	CASSQDRAPGNSPLHF	TGCGCCAGCAGCCAAGACAGGGCTCCCGGTAATTCACCCCTCCACTTT
14	TRBV24-1	-	TRBJ1-5	-	CATSAGRHNQPQHF	TGTGCCACCAGTGCAGGAAGACACAATCAGCCCCAGCATTTT
20	TRBV27	-	TRBJ2-1	-	CASSPSPPDRLRFSYNEQFF	TGTGCCAGCAGTCCATCCCCCCCTGACAGGTTAAGGTTTAGCTACAATGAGCAGTTCTTC
15	TRBV6-2/TRBV6-3	-	TRBJ1-1	-	CASSYSRQMTSEAFF	TGTGCCAGCAGTTACTCGAGACAAATGACATCCGAAGCTTTCTTT
16	TRBV7-3	-	TRBJ2-1	TRBD2	CASSLPLAGSYNEQFF	TGTGCCAGCAGCCTCCCACTAGCGGGCTCCTACAATGAGCAGTTCTTC
14	TRBV28	-	TRBJ2-1	-	CASSLRLTINEQFF	TGTGCCAGCAGTTTGAGACTCACCATCAATGAGCAGTTCTTC
12	TRBV30	-	TRBJ1-2	-	CAWSDYTGGYTF	TGTGCCTGGAGTGACTATACGGGAGGCTACACCTTC
15	TRBV3-1/TRBV3-2	few	TRBJ1-5	-	CASSQQGNSNQPQHF	TGTGCCAGCAGCCAACAGGGGAATAGCAATCAGCCCCAGCATTTT
15	TRBV7-2	-	TRBJ2-3	-	CASSLALRPMDTQYF	TGTGCCAGCAGCTTAGCTTTACGCCCTATGGATACGCAGTATTTT
15	TRBV7-3	-	TRBJ1-1	-	CASSLNPTMNTEAFF	TGTGCCAGCAGCTTGAATCCCACTATGAACACTGAAGCTTTCTTT
14	TRBV11-2	-	TRBJ1-1	-	CASSLEVAFTEAFF	TGTGCCAGCAGCTTAGAGGTAGCCTTCACTGAAGCTTTCTTT
16	TRBV28	-	TRBJ2-7	TRBD2	CASSLLGTSGQYEQYF	TGTGCCAGCAGCTTACTCGGGACTAGCGGACAGTACGAGCAGTACTTC
16	TRBV7-7	-	TRBJ2-5	TRBD2	CASSLGAASGQETQYF	TGTGCCAGCAGCTTAGGGGCGGCTAGCGGCCAAGAGACCCAGTACTTC
16	TRBV4-3	-	TRBJ2-6	-	CASSQSWGAGANVLTF	TGCGCCAGCAGCCAGAGTTGGGGGGCTGGGGCCAACGTCCTGACTTTC
13	TRBV10-3	-	TRBJ1-1	TRBD1	CAISRQGDTEAFF	TGTGCCATCAGCCGACAGGGTGACACTGAAGCTTTCTTT
11	TRBV7-9	few	TRBJ2-7	TRBD1	CASSGQGEQYF	TGTGCCAGCAGCGGACAGGGCGAGCAGTACTTC
15	TRBV7-9	-	TRBJ1-3	TRBD1	CASSRETGFGNTIYF	TGTGCCAGCAGCCGCGAGACAGGGTTTGGAAACACCATATATTTT
15	TRBV7-3	-	TRBJ2-1	-	CASSLGPPVYNEQFF	TGTGCCAGCAGCTTAGGGCCTCCTGTTTACAATGAGCAGTTCTTC
16	TRBV19	-	TRBJ2-1	-	CASSIVLWAGGNEQFF	TGTGCCAGTAGTATAGTTTTGTGGGCCGGAGGGAATGAGCAGTTCTTC
13	TRBV5-6	-	TRBJ2-5	-	CASTLNGKETQYF	TGTGCCAGCACCCTGAACGGGAAAGAGACCCAGTACTTC
14	TRBV5-4	-	TRBJ2-1	TRBD2	CASSERGGGSEQFF	TGTGCCAGCAGCGAACGGGGGGGCGGTAGTGAGCAGTTCTTC
14	TRBV9	-	TRBJ1-2	TRBD1	CASSSAFRGVSYTF	TGTGCCAGCAGTTCTGCCTTCAGGGGGGTAAGCTACACCTTC
18	TRBV4-1	-	TRBJ2-6	TRBD2	CASSQGSGGHSGANVLTF	TGCGCCAGCAGCCAAGGGTCGGGGGGTCATTCAGGGGCCAACGTCCTGACTTTC
14	TRBV6-2/TRBV6-3	-	TRBJ2-7	TRBD2	CASSTAGGVYEQYF	TGTGCCAGCAGCACAGCGGGGGGGGTCTACGAGCAGTACTTC
14	TRBV13	-	TRBJ2-2	-	CASSFPRRNGELFF	TGTGCCAGCAGCTTCCCCAGGCGTAACGGGGAGCTGTTTTTT
13	TRBV7-2	-	TRBJ2-1	-	CASSSRPPNEQFF	TGTGCCAGCAGCTCTAGACCCCCCAATGAGCAGTTCTTC
16	TRBV30	-	TRBJ1-2	TRBD1	CALNSGTGAGGYGYTF	TGTGCCCTAAACTCCGGGACAGGGGCTGGAGGGTATGGCTACACCTTC
13	TRBV20-1	-	TRBJ2-7	TRBD2	CSASRLAGGEQYF	TGCAGTGCTAGTAGACTAGCGGGAGGAGAGCAGTACTTC
14	TRBV6-5	-	TRBJ2-3	TRBD2	CASRLAGAGDTQYF	TGTGCCAGCAGACTAGCGGGAGCTGGAGATACGCAGTATTTT
14	TRBV27	once	TRBJ2-7	-	CASGSWQGLGEQYF	TGTGCCAGCGGTTCCTGGCAGGGACTTGGGGAGCAGTACTTC
13	TRBV28	-	TRBJ2-7	TRBD1	CASSKGQGSEQYF	TGTGCCAGCAGTAAGGGACAGGGCAGCGAGCAGTACTTC
15	TRBV6-6	-	TRBJ2-1	TRBD2	CASSPGLADYNEQFF	TGTGCCAGCAGCCCGGGACTAGCGGATTACAATGAGCAGTTCTTC
14	TRBV11-3	-	TRBJ2-1	TRBD1	CASSLDRAYNEQFF	TGTGCCAGCAGCCTTGACAGGGCATACAATGAGCAGTTCTTC
16	TRBV4-2	many	TRBJ1-6	TRBD1	CASSQDEGQPNSPLHF	TGTGCCAGCAGCCAAGACGAGGGACAGCCGAATTCACCCCTCCACTTT
15	TRBV7-9	-	TRBJ1-4	TRBD1	CASSLAGQFNEKLFF	TGTGCCAGCAGCTTAGCGGGACAGTTTAATGAAAAACTGTTTTTT
15	TRBV7-9	-	TRBJ1-3	-	CASSRNGGPGNTIYF	TGTGCCAGCAGCCGTAACGGGGGTCCTGGAAACACCATATATTTT
15	TRBV13	-	TRBJ2-7	-	CASSQQVWSSYEQYF	TGTGCCAGCAGCCAACAGGTTTGGAGCTCCTACGAGCAGTACTTC
15	TRBV7-2	-	TRBJ1-5	TRBD1	CASSRGQGASQPQHF	TGTGCCAGCAGCAGAGGACAGGGGGCAAGTCAGCCCCAGCATTTT